These 20 T cell receptor beta chains came from one sample sequenced in a study of blood T cells in healthy people across ages. A second PCR of 7 to 11 cycles used a sample-barcoded 5' primer and a J-beta primer mix. TCRdb itself ran the 5' RACE reads through MiXCR, one entry per CDR3 protein. The sample comprises 1.4 million or so distinct CDR3 sequences, roughly 43% of which are singletons, and 4% rests with the top ten. The material sequenced was blood. These receptors all come from a woman aged 18-35 years in good health.

V is TRBV7-2 and J is TRBJ1-1; unclear D gene. The CDR3 covers 11 residues. The V gene's germline CDR1 is SGHTA and CDR2 FQGNSA. Trimming pared 6 bases from V and 3 bases from J, leaving 5 bases between. The CDR3 protein is CASRTDTEAFF. The DNA for the CDR3 is TGTGCCAGCAGGACTGACACTGAAGCTTTCTTT.

The chain combines TRBV19 with TRBJ2-1, with D perhaps TRBD2 (6 bases). Germline V gene data show CDR1 as LNHDA and CDR2 as SQIVND (reference sequence). The CDR3 spans 13 residues. Trimming shortened V by 5 bases and J by 9 bases, and 14 bases separated the two germline ends. CDR3 coding DNA: TGTGCCAGTAGTCCCCTACTAGCTGCTGAGCAGTTCTTC. Translation: CASSPLLAAEQFF.

The chain joins TRBV29-1 to TRBJ1-1, with D perhaps matching TRBD1 (5 bases). The CDR3 extends over 13 amino acids. Trimming shortened V by 3 bases and J by 3 bases, and 11 bases separated the two germline ends. Looked up from germline, CDR1 is SQVTM and CDR2 is ANQGSEA. As DNA, the CDR3 is TGCAGCGTTGAGGTGGGGCGGGACACTGAAGCTTTCTTT. The encoded protein is CSVEVGRDTEAFF.

This clonotype came up a few times. The chain couples TRBV4-2 to TRBJ2-1, with 10 positions matching TRBD2. Per the germline V gene, CDR1 is LGHNA and CDR2 is YNFKEQ. This CDR3 is built from 16 residues. V lost 5 bases to trimming and J lost 5 bases; unmatched junction nucleotides: 9. The CDR3 reads CASSFETSGTDNEQFF. CDR3 DNA: TGTGCCAGCAGCTTCGAAACTAGCGGGACAGACAATGAGCAGTTCTTC.

The J gene is TRBJ1-3, the V gene TRBV4-1, with D uncertain. Germline V gives CDR1 MGHRA, CDR2 YSYEKL. The CDR3 extends over 14 amino acids. Trimming stripped 1 base from V and 0 bases from J, with 4 bases between. Here the CDR3 DNA reads TGCGCCAGCAGCCAAGTCGCCTCTGGAAACACCATATATTTT. It encodes CASSQVASGNTIYF.

This chain connects TRBV6-1 to TRBJ1-1; the D is unclear. The V gene's germline CDR1 is MNHNS and CDR2 SASEGT. This CDR3 contains 13 residues. Trimming stripped 6 bases from V and 0 bases from J, with 8 bases between. The CDR3 protein is CASSRHLNTEAFF. In nucleotides, the CDR3 is TGTGCCAGCAGCCGACACCTGAACACTGAAGCTTTCTTT.

This clonotype was counted ten times or more. This chain connects TRBV12-3 or TRBV12-4 to TRBJ2-7; D is perhaps TRBD2 (5 bases). This CDR3 has 16 amino acids. V was cut by 3 bases and J by 6 bases, with 21 bases left in between. CDR3 in DNA: TGTGCCAGCAGTTTTGGTGGGAGAAACCCTTCGGGCGAGCAGTACTTC. This gives the protein CASSFGGRNPSGEQYF.

With regard to this clonotype: The junction and the germline gene differ at one end; a read error may be behind it. The V gene is TRBV19, the J gene TRBJ2-1, with 7 bases lining up with TRBD1. This CDR3 contains 17 residues. Germline CDR1 is LNHDA and CDR2 is SQIVND (reference sequence). The chain's CDR3 is CACSIGGSWGSYNEQFF. In nucleotides, the CDR3 is TGTGCCTGTAGTATAGGGGGCTCATGGGGCTCCTACAATGAGCAGTTCTTC.

In its sample, this clonotype was seen once. This chain joins TRBV7-2 and TRBJ2-6; tentatively, D is TRBD1 (6 bases). The CDR3 runs to 14 residues. The germline CDR1 and CDR2 sequences are SGHTA and FQGNSA. Trimming left V 9 bases short and J 2 bases short, with 11 bases between. As DNA, the CDR3 is TGTGCCAGTTACTCAGGGGCTGGGGCCAACGTCCTGACTTTC. The encoded protein is CASYSGAGANVLTF.

The CDR3 DNA reads as TGCGCCAGCTGCCTAACAGGGCCGTCTAGCACAGATACGCAGTATTTT. Translating gives CASCLTGPSSTDTQYF. This chain connects TRBV5-1 to TRBJ2-3; possible D gene TRBD1, 6 bases. Germline lookup yields CDR1 SGHRS and CDR2 YFSETQ. This CDR3 has 16 residues. The V gene lost 7 bases and the J gene lost 0 bases, with 18 bases spanning the gap.

The sample holds a few counts of this clonotype. This chain links TRBV4-1 with TRBJ2-1; possibly TRBD2 for D (5 bases). The CDR3 spans 15 residues. Per germline, CDR1 MGHRA and CDR2 YSYEKL. The V end was cut by 0 bases, the J end by 9 bases, with 15 bases between. The CDR3 loop is CASSQEGSLAIEQFF. CDR3 nucleotides: TGCGCCAGCAGCCAAGAGGGGAGTCTAGCCATTGAGCAGTTCTTC.

This clonotype was detected only once. The V gene is TRBV7-3, the J gene TRBJ2-5; 10 bases fit TRBD2. The J call is doubtful: the DNA matches TRBJ2-1 better. CDR3 size: 16 residues. Germline CDR1 SGHTA, CDR2 FQGTGA. The CDR3, as DNA: TGTGCCAGCAGCTTAGGGGGACTAGCGAGTACGGAGACCCAGTTCTTC. It is translated as CASSLGGLASTETQFF.

The chain carries TRBV3-1 and TRBJ2-1; 9 nucleotides agree with TRBD1. The CDR3 has 15 amino acids. With 5 bases clipped from V and 5 bases from J, the junction kept 7 bases outside the gene matches. Germline assignment: CDR1 LGHDT and CDR2 YNNKEL (reference sequence). The CDR3 nucleotides are TGTGCCAGCAGCTTCCCGGGACAGGGAAACAATGAGCAGTTCTTC. Protein product: CASSFPGQGNNEQFF.

This clonotype has just a few counts. One end of the junction is discordant with germline, which a read error may explain. This chain joins TRBV5-1 and TRBJ2-6, with 7 bases matching TRBD2. CDR1 and CDR2 from the germline V gene are SGHRS and YFSETQ. The CDR3 runs to 16 residues. Here the CDR3 DNA reads TGTGCCAGCAGCTTAGCGGGCAGCTCTGGGGCCAACGTCCTGACTTTC. Translation: CASSLAGSSGANVLTF.

This clonotype was observed a handful of times. The V and J genes are TRBV5-1 and TRBJ2-1; 9 nucleotides match TRBD2. The CDR3 runs 15 residues. Losses at the gene ends were 5 bases for V and 0 bases for J; bases not matched to a gene: 3. CDR1 is SGHRS and CDR2 is YFSETQ in the germline V gene. The CDR3 protein is CASRSSGVSYNEQFF. For the CDR3, the DNA is TGCGCCAGCAGATCTAGCGGGGTCTCCTACAATGAGCAGTTCTTC.

This clonotype was detected only a few times. The chain recombines TRBV3-1 with TRBJ2-5; D gene ambiguous. With 4 bases removed from V and 2 bases from J, the gap between germline ends came to 11 bases. The germline V gene has CDR1 LGHDT and CDR2 YNNKEL (reference sequence). The CDR3 spans 14 residues. The CDR3 protein is CASSPSEIQETQYF. The CDR3 DNA follows: TGTGCCAGCAGCCCCTCAGAAATACAAGAGACCCAGTACTTC.

This clonotype turned up a few times. This chain connects TRBV10-3 to TRBJ1-2; tentative D call: TRBD1 (5 bases). Germline V lookup: CDR1 ENHRY, CDR2 SYGVKD. The length of the CDR3 is 15 residues. V was cut by 0 bases and J by 0 bases, with 8 bases left in between. CDR3 DNA sequence: TGTGCCATCAGTGAGTCTGGGGCTGCTAACTATGGCTACACCTTC. It yields the protein CAISESGAANYGYTF.

The rearrangement links TRBV7-9 to TRBJ2-1, with D perhaps matching TRBD1 (5 bases). Trimming took 3 bases from V and 7 from J, leaving 10 bases between them. The CDR3 has 13 residues. In germline, CDR1 is SEHNR, CDR2 FQNEAQ (reference sequence). The CDR3 bases are TGTGCCAGCAGCTTTCAGGGTTCGAATGAGCAGTTCTTC. Residues: CASSFQGSNEQFF.

This rearrangement joins TRBV18 to TRBJ2-5; 8 bases fit TRBD2. The CDR3 is 16 amino acids. Trimming took 2 bases from V and 2 from J; bases not matched to a gene: 7. Germline V lookup: CDR1 KGHSH, CDR2 LQKENI. In DNA form, the CDR3 reads TGTGCCAGCTCACCAGGTACAGCGGGAGCACAAGAGACCCAGTACTTC. As protein: CASSPGTAGAQETQYF.

This chain joins TRBV2 and TRBJ1-2; possible D gene TRBD1, 5 bases. Germline values: CDR1 SNHLY, CDR2 FYNNEI. The CDR3 is 13 residues long. CDR3 sequence reads: CAGGDGSVYGYTF. The CDR3 DNA reads TGTGCAGGAGGGGACGGCAGCGTCTATGGCTACACCTTC.